Each of the 3 T cell receptor beta chains below was sequenced from the same sample in a study of blood T cell repertoires in COVID-19. Measured with immunoSEQ multiplex PCR; TCRdb has only the in-frame clones, and not every one. The repertoire includes about 76,000 clones, roughly 90% of them detected once, and 15% to 20% sits in the top ten. Source material: peripheral blood. The receptor source for this set is a human donor in a cohort sampled during active COVID-19.

The rearrangement joins TRBV27 to TRBJ2-7; D is perhaps TRBD1 (6 bases). V lost 6 bases, J lost 6 bases, and 12 bases lay in between. Looked up from germline, CDR1 is MNHEY and CDR2 is SMNVEV (reference sequence). This CDR3 comprises 12 residues. DNA of the CDR3: TGTGCCAGCAGGAACAGGGAGCGCGAGCAGTACTTC. Its protein is CASRNREREQYF.

The V and J genes are TRBV3-1 (or the pseudogene TRBV3-2) and TRBJ1-1; D is uncertain. The length of the CDR3 is 14 residues. The germline V and J ends were trimmed by 6 bases and 3 bases, with 14 bases remaining between them. The germline CDR1 and CDR2 sequences are LGHDT and YNNKEL (reference sequence). CDR3 in amino acids: CASSDREWDTEAFF. The CDR3 DNA reads as TGTGCCAGCAGTGATCGGGAGTGGGACACTGAAGCTTTCTTT.

This rearrangement joins TRBV11-2 to TRBJ2-7, with 12 nucleotides matching TRBD1. The CDR3 consists of 15 residues. The V segment lost 3 bases and the J segment 5 bases; nucleotides outside the gene matches: 5. Germline V gene sequence: CDR1 SGHAT, CDR2 FQNNGV. The CDR3 sequence: CASSLGTGGLNEQYF. The CDR3 DNA reads as TGTGCCAGCAGCTTGGGGACAGGGGGCCTGAACGAGCAGTACTTC. Together with reference TRBV11-2 and TRBJ2-7, the CDR3 gives the full variable domain: EAGVAQSPRYKIIEKRQSVAFWCNPISGHATLYWYQQILGQGPKLLIQFQNNGVVDDSQLPKDRFSAERLKGVDSTLKIQPAKLEDSAVYLCASSLGTGGLNEQYFGPGTRLTVT.